This passage covers 18 T cell receptor beta chains from one sample sequenced in a study of PD-1 blockade in classical Hodgkin lymphoma. Clones were sequenced by immunoSEQ multiplex PCR, and TCRdb holds only the in-frame ones, with some missing. The sample holds 35,000 to 50,000 clones, roughly two thirds seen once. Time point: cycle 4 day 1 (C4D1), after less than seven weeks of nivolumab. Relapse was seen in all patients after autologous stem cell transplantation, and brentuximab vedotin exposure was variable. The sample here was peripheral blood mononuclear cells (PBMCs), taken before the fourth cycle of nivolumab. The source of these receptors is a human donor with classical Hodgkin lymphoma.

DNA of the CDR3: TGTGCCAGCAGCTTAAGGGTGGGTTCCTACGAGCAGTACTTC. Its protein product is CASSLRVGSYEQYF. This rearrangement joins TRBV11-2 to TRBJ2-7; no clear D. The CDR3 consists of 14 residues. From germline, CDR1 is SGHAT and CDR2 FQNNGV. The ends were cut back, 2 bases at V and 1 base at J, with 9 bases in the middle.

This rearrangement joins TRBV27 to TRBJ2-5; D is perhaps TRBD2 (6 bases). The CDR3 covers 13 residues. The V end was cut by 3 bases, the J end by 4 bases, with 9 bases between. Germline CDR1 reads MNHEY; CDR2 reads SMNVEV (reference sequence). CDR3 sequence reads: CASSFGGRETQYF. The CDR3 DNA follows: TGTGCCAGCAGTTTTGGGGGGAGAGAGACCCAGTACTTC.

This clone was seen a handful of times. The V and J genes are TRBV18 and TRBJ2-1; D possibly corresponds to TRBD1 (6 bases). CDR3 size: 14 residues. Germline V gene lookup returns CDR1 KGHSH and CDR2 LQKENI. The V end was cut by 2 bases, the J end by 1 base, with 6 bases between. The chain's CDR3 is CASSPDRSYNEQFF. CDR3 nucleotide sequence: TGTGCCAGCTCACCAGACAGGTCCTACAATGAGCAGTTCTTC. The whole variable domain, remainder taken from reference TRBV18 and TRBJ2-1, is NAGVMQNPRHLVRRRGQEARLRCSPMKGHSHVYWYRQLPEEGLKFMVYLQKENIIDESGMPKERFSAEFPKEGPSILRIQQVVRGDSAAYFCASSPDRSYNEQFFGPGTRLTVL.

The chain links TRBV28 to TRBJ2-7; 16 bases line up with TRBD2. CDR1 is MDHEN, CDR2 SYDVKM, per germline. J was trimmed by 0 bases and V by 4 bases; bases with no gene match: 6. The CDR3 consists of 18 residues. CDR3 sequence: CASSWGGTSGRGSYEQYF. The CDR3 nucleotides read TGTGCCAGCAGTTGGGGAGGGACTAGCGGGAGGGGCTCCTACGAGCAGTACTTC.

V gene TRBV5-1 combines with J gene TRBJ1-6; D ambiguous. CDR1 and CDR2 (germline): SGHRS, YFSETQ. The ends were cut back, 0 bases at V and 5 bases at J, with 9 bases in the middle. The CDR3 runs 15 residues. CDR3 amino acids: CASSLGGRDNSPLHF. CDR3 in DNA: TGCGCCAGCAGCTTGGGGGGAAGGGATAATTCACCCCTCCACTTT.

This clone appeared once. The chain is built from TRBV9 and TRBJ2-5; 9 bases line up with TRBD2. The germline V gene encodes CDR1 SGDLS and CDR2 YYNGEE. CDR3 length equals 16 residues. After removal of 1 base from V and 3 bases from J, the junction contained 7 bases not matched to a gene. The CDR3 sequence: CASSVKAGGIKETQYF. Here the CDR3 DNA reads TGTGCCAGCAGCGTAAAGGCGGGGGGGATAAAAGAGACCCAGTACTTC. The whole variable domain, remainder taken from reference TRBV9 and TRBJ2-5, is DSGVTQTPKHLITATGQRVTLRCSPRSGDLSVYWYQQSLDQGLQFLIQYYNGEERAKGNILERFSAQQFPDLHSELNLSSLELGDSALYFCASSVKAGGIKETQYFGPGTRLLVL.

This clone was recorded only once. The chain is built from TRBV2 and TRBJ2-3; D perhaps matches TRBD1 (5 bases). Trimming shortened V by 6 bases and J by 0 bases, and 16 bases separated the two germline ends. Germline V gene sequence: CDR1 SNHLY, CDR2 FYNNEI. CDR3 length: 16 residues. As DNA, the CDR3 is TGTGCCAGCAGATCCAGGGATTACTTTAGCACAGATACGCAGTATTTT. It codes for CASRSRDYFSTDTQYF.

This clone was seen a handful of times. This chain joins TRBV30 and TRBJ2-7, with D perhaps assigned TRBD1 or TRBD2 (6 bases each). Per the germline V gene, CDR1 is GTSNPN and CDR2 is SVGIG (reference sequence). This CDR3 comprises 16 residues. V gave up 2 bases and J gave up 3 bases, with 20 bases separating them. The CDR3 nucleotides are TGTGCCTGGAGTAAAGGGGGAGGTCTAGGCGGCTACGAGCAGTACTTC. Translated: CAWSKGGGLGGYEQYF.

The chain has TRBV5-1 and TRBJ2-1; perhaps TRBD1 as D (5 bases). In germline, CDR1 is SGHRS, CDR2 YFSETQ. This CDR3 spans 14 amino acids. V was trimmed by 3 bases and J by 4 bases, leaving 11 bases between them. CDR3 DNA sequence: TGCGCCAGCAGCTCCGGACAAGCATACAATGAGCAGTTCTTC. It is translated as CASSSGQAYNEQFF. The complete variable domain, with remaining parts taken from reference TRBV5-1 and TRBJ2-1, reads KAGVTQTPRYLIKTRGQQVTLSCSPISGHRSVSWYQQTPGQGLQFLFEYFSETQRNKGNFPGRFSGRQFSNSRSEMNVSTLELGDSALYLCASSSGQAYNEQFFGPGTRLTVL.

This chain links TRBV10-3 with TRBJ2-7; TRBD1 aligns across 7 bases. Germline CDR1 is ENHRY and CDR2 is SYGVKD. The CDR3 spans 14 residues. Unmatched junction bases numbered 12, after V lost 10 bases and J lost 3 bases. The CDR3 is CATTPGQTRYEQYF. The CDR3 nucleotides are TGTGCCACCACACCGGGACAGACCCGCTACGAGCAGTACTTC.

This clone came up a few times. The gene calls are TRBV5-1 and TRBJ2-5, with 8 bases matching TRBD1. With 3 bases clipped from V and 5 bases from J, the junction kept 3 bases outside the gene matches. The CDR3 is 13 amino acids. The germline V gene has CDR1 SGHRS and CDR2 YFSETQ. The DNA for the CDR3 is TGCGCCAGCAGCTCAACAGGGGGGGAGACCCAGTACTTC. Its protein is CASSSTGGETQYF.

V is TRBV7-2 and J is TRBJ2-7; unclear D gene. The CDR3 is 12 amino acids. Trimming shortened V by 2 bases and J by 2 bases, and 4 bases separated the two germline ends. Germline V gene data show CDR1 as SGHTA and CDR2 as FQGNSA. CDR3 loop: CASSLSPYEQYF. CDR3 nucleotide sequence: TGTGCCAGCAGCTTATCCCCCTACGAGCAGTACTTC.

This chain joins TRBV5-6 and TRBJ2-7; no definite D call. V was cut by 7 bases and J by 1 base, with 24 bases left in between. The CDR3 consists of 17 residues. Germline CDR1 SGHDT, CDR2 YYEEEE. Here the CDR3 DNA reads TGTGCCAGCCCCGAACCGACCCGGCGATCTGGGTCCTACGAGCAGTACTTC. Its translation: CASPEPTRRSGSYEQYF.

CDR3 nucleotide sequence: TGCGCCAGCAGCCAAGATCGGTCTAGTTGGGTTACGCAGTATTTT. Translating it yields CASSQDRSSWVTQYF. The chain employs TRBV4-3 and TRBJ2-3; D not resolved. The CDR3 is made up of 15 amino acids. The ends were cut back, 0 bases at V and 8 bases at J, with 15 bases in the middle. The germline V gene has CDR1 LGHNA and CDR2 YSLEER.

J is TRBJ1-1 and V is TRBV28; D unclear. V lost 2 bases to trimming and J lost 1 base, with 5 bases between them. CDR3 size: 13 residues. Germline CDR1 reads MDHEN; CDR2 reads SYDVKM. The CDR3 DNA sequence: TGTGCCAGCAGTTTAACGCCGAACACTGAAGCTTTCTTT. Encoded protein: CASSLTPNTEAFF.

The chain recombines TRBV14 with TRBJ1-4; 8 bases are shared with TRBD1. Germline CDR1 and CDR2: SGHDN and FVKESK. Trimming cost V 4 bases and J 10 bases; bases outside gene matches: 5. CDR3 length: 13 residues. The CDR3 protein is CASSPGQVPKLFF. CDR3 DNA sequence: TGTGCCAGCAGCCCGGGACAGGTCCCAAAACTGTTTTTT.

There are a few counts of this clone. The chain links TRBV11-3 to TRBJ2-7; D is possibly TRBD1 or TRBD2 (5 bases each). Trimming took 0 bases from V and 5 from J, leaving 14 bases between them. Germline assignment: CDR1 SGHNT and CDR2 YENEEA. The CDR3 totals 15 residues. The CDR3 loop reads CASSLEGTSSNEQYF. DNA for the CDR3: TGTGCCAGCAGCTTAGAAGGGACCAGTTCTAACGAGCAGTACTTC.

This chain connects TRBV28 to TRBJ1-5; D is possibly TRBD1 (6 bases). V shed 6 bases and J shed 0 bases, with 15 bases lying between them. Germline CDR1 reads MDHEN; CDR2 reads SYDVKM. The CDR3 is 16 amino acids. The CDR3 DNA reads as TGTGCCAGCAGCCTGGGGGCAGGCGGTAGCAATCAGCCCCAGCATTTT. Protein sequence: CASSLGAGGSNQPQHF.